These T cell receptor beta chains were read from a single sample in a study of blood T cells in healthy people across ages. TCRdb passed the 5' RACE reads through MiXCR, listing each CDR3 protein once. The repertoire holds around 1,700,000 distinct CDR3 sequences, with over 25% as singletons. The source material was blood. These receptors all come from a woman in her thirties in good health. Both conserved end residues are part of each CDR3. A D gene is named only where the DNA matches it firmly. Not every row has a clone size; where given, it reads once, few, many or a size class.

D: NA; size: NA; V: TRBV5-1; length: 13; J: TRBJ1-1; CDR3: CAGSLDGGAEAFF; DNA: TGCGCCGGCAGCTTGGATGGGGGCGCTGAAGCTTTCTTT
D: NA; size: NA; V: TRBV7-2; length: 16; J: TRBJ2-1; CDR3: CASSLAPRGLGNEQFF; DNA: TGTGCCAGCAGCTTAGCTCCCCGGGGTTTGGGCAATGAGCAGTTCTTC
D: TRBD1; size: NA; V: TRBV28; length: 14; J: TRBJ2-1; CDR3: CASGRDSAYNEQFF; DNA: TGTGCCAGCGGACGGGACAGCGCCTACAATGAGCAGTTCTTC
D: NA; size: NA; V: TRBV5-1; length: 17; J: TRBJ2-3; CDR3: CTSSWEVSGSGTDTQYF; DNA: TGCACCAGCAGTTGGGAGGTCTCCGGGAGTGGTACAGATACGCAGTATTTT
D: NA; size: many; V: TRBV20-1; length: 12; J: TRBJ2-1; CDR3: CSASGVYNEQFF; DNA: TGCAGTGCTTCAGGGGTCTACAATGAGCAGTTCTTC
D: TRBD1; size: NA; V: TRBV20-1; length: 12; J: TRBJ2-7; CDR3: CSASPGGSEQYF; DNA: TGCAGTGCATCCCCAGGGGGCTCCGAGCAGTACTTC
D: TRBD1; size: NA; V: TRBV12-3/TRBV12-4; length: 14; J: TRBJ1-2; CDR3: CASRQTGADCGYTF; DNA: TGTGCCAGCAGGCAAACAGGGGCCGACTGTGGCTACACCTTC
D: TRBD2; size: NA; V: TRBV6-2/TRBV6-3; length: 15; J: TRBJ2-7; CDR3: CASSNGLADLYEQYF; DNA: TGTGCCAGCAGTAACGGACTAGCGGACCTCTACGAGCAGTACTTC
D: NA; size: NA; V: TRBV4-3; length: 14; J: TRBJ2-3; CDR3: CASSQEERVDTQYF; DNA: TGCGCCAGCAGCCAAGAAGAAAGAGTAGATACGCAGTATTTT
D: NA; size: NA; V: TRBV3-1; length: 16; J: TRBJ2-3; CDR3: CASSAAGTRNSDTQYF; DNA: TGTGCCAGCAGCGCCGCCGGGACCAGGAACTCGGATACGCAGTATTTT
D: TRBD2; size: NA; V: TRBV20-1; length: 15; J: TRBJ2-3; CDR3: CSARGMTSGTDTQYF; DNA: TGCAGTGCTAGGGGGATGACTAGCGGGACAGATACGCAGTATTTT
D: TRBD2; size: many; V: TRBV7-2; length: 15; J: TRBJ2-7; CDR3: CASSPRGGVTYEQYF; DNA: TGTGCCAGCAGCCCCCGCGGGGGGGTCACCTACGAGCAGTACTTC
D: NA; size: many; V: TRBV7-8; length: 14; J: TRBJ2-7; CDR3: CASSLDPQRDEQYF; DNA: TGTGCCAGCAGCTTAGACCCACAGCGAGACGAGCAGTACTTC
D: TRBD1; size: NA; V: TRBV5-1; length: 16; J: TRBJ2-3; CDR3: CASSLEDRAYTDTQYF; DNA: TGCGCCAGCAGCTTGGAGGACAGGGCGTACACAGATACGCAGTATTTT
D: NA; size: few; V: TRBV6-5; length: 14; J: TRBJ1-2; CDR3: CASSYSQGNYGYTF; DNA: TGTGCCAGCAGTTACTCACAGGGTAACTATGGCTACACCTTC
D: NA; size: NA; V: TRBV12-3/TRBV12-4; length: 16; J: TRBJ2-3; CDR3: CASNGGTGLYTDVQYF; DNA: TGTGCCAGCAACGGGGGGACAGGCCTTTACACAGATGTGCAGTATTTT
D: NA; size: NA; V: TRBV2; length: 16; J: TRBJ2-1; CDR3: CASRTNEAPSGNEQFF; DNA: TGTGCCAGCAGGACAAATGAGGCCCCTTCGGGAAATGAGCAGTTCTTC
D: NA; size: NA; V: TRBV6-6; length: 17; J: TRBJ1-5; CDR3: CASSPRKSPVTNQPQHF; DNA: TGTGCCAGCAGCCCCCGGAAGTCCCCTGTGACAAATCAGCCCCAGCATTTT
D: TRBD1; size: NA; V: TRBV6-6; length: 16; J: TRBJ1-1; CDR3: CASSQKVRDRGSEAFF; DNA: TGTGCCAGCAGCCAGAAAGTCCGGGACAGGGGGTCTGAAGCTTTCTTT
D: NA; size: few; V: TRBV10-3; length: 12; J: TRBJ2-3; CDR3: CAISEGGNTQYF; DNA: TGTGCCATCAGTGAGGGGGGCAATACGCAGTATTTT
D: NA; size: NA; V: TRBV28; length: 13; J: TRBJ1-5; CDR3: CASSLRGAQLQHF; DNA: TGTGCCAGCAGTTTACGGGGGGCGCAGCTCCAGCATTTT
D: TRBD1; size: NA; V: TRBV4-1; length: 15; J: TRBJ2-7; CDR3: CANSLSGQGPYEQYF; DNA: TGCGCCAACAGCCTCTCAGGACAGGGCCCTTACGAGCAGTACTTC
D: NA; size: NA; V: TRBV7-6; length: 15; J: TRBJ2-7; CDR3: CASSPGVTDSYEQYF; DNA: TGTGCCAGCAGCCCTGGGGTGACAGACTCCTACGAGCAGTACTTC
D: TRBD2; size: NA; V: TRBV24-1; length: 16; J: TRBJ2-2; CDR3: CATSDWTSGGTGELFF; DNA: TGTGCCACCAGTGATTGGACTAGCGGGGGAACCGGGGAGCTGTTTTTT
D: NA; size: NA; V: TRBV7-2; length: 16; J: TRBJ1-1; CDR3: CACSRERTASNTEAFF; DNA: TGTGCCTGCAGCAGGGAGCGGACGGCATCGAACACTGAAGCTTTCTTT
D: NA; size: few; V: TRBV5-5; length: 13; J: TRBJ2-7; CDR3: CASSLWAQFEQYF; DNA: TGTGCCAGCAGCTTGTGGGCACAGTTCGAGCAGTACTTC
D: NA; size: NA; V: TRBV20-1; length: 14; J: TRBJ1-1; CDR3: CSAPPGALNTEAFF; DNA: TGCAGTGCCCCACCGGGGGCTCTGAACACTGAAGCTTTCTTT
D: NA; size: NA; V: TRBV5-1; length: 18; J: TRBJ1-1; CDR3: CASSLTLAMGGIRVPAFF; DNA: TGCGCCAGCAGCTTGACCCTGGCTATGGGGGGGATCAGGGTCCCAGCTTTCTTT
D: NA; size: few; V: TRBV11-2; length: 18; J: TRBJ2-6; CDR3: CASSFRGGLSSGANVLTF; DNA: TGTGCCAGCAGCTTCAGAGGGGGTCTTAGCTCTGGGGCCAACGTCCTGACTTTC
D: NA; size: NA; V: TRBV6-4; length: 13; J: TRBJ1-1; CDR3: CASSEKEDTEAFF; DNA: TGTGCCAGCAGTGAAAAGGAAGACACTGAAGCTTTCTTT
D: TRBD2; size: NA; V: TRBV5-1; length: 16; J: TRBJ2-5; CDR3: CASSFKRGRSEETRYF; DNA: TGCGCCAGCAGCTTTAAGCGGGGGCGTTCAGAAGAGACCCGGTACTTC
D: TRBD2; size: NA; V: TRBV29-1; length: 13; J: TRBJ2-7; CDR3: CSTCGSGTYEQYF; DNA: TGCAGCACCTGTGGTAGCGGGACCTACGAGCAGTACTTC
D: NA; size: few; V: TRBV7-6; length: 17; J: TRBJ1-6; CDR3: CASSPRDGGSYNSPLHF; DNA: TGTGCCAGCAGCCCCCGGGACGGTGGCTCCTATAATTCACCCCTCCACTTT
D: NA; size: many; V: TRBV5-1; length: 13; J: TRBJ2-3; CDR3: CASGLGGGDTQYF; DNA: TGCGCCAGCGGACTGGGAGGCGGCGATACGCAGTATTTT
D: TRBD2; size: NA; V: TRBV11-1; length: 15; J: TRBJ2-7; CDR3: CASSATSGRTYEQYF; DNA: TGTGCCAGCAGCGCGACTAGCGGGAGAACCTACGAGCAGTACTTC
D: NA; size: NA; V: TRBV6-5; length: 13; J: TRBJ1-1; CDR3: CASTISRNTEAFF; DNA: TGTGCCAGCACGATCAGTCGGAACACTGAAGCTTTCTTT
D: NA; size: many; V: TRBV10-3; length: 12; J: TRBJ2-1; CDR3: CAISEEGNEQFF; DNA: TGTGCCATCAGTGAGGAGGGTAACGAGCAGTTCTTC
D: NA; size: few; V: TRBV4-3; length: 16; J: TRBJ2-5; CDR3: CASSRTYGAPRETQYF; DNA: TGCGCCAGCAGCCGAACCTACGGGGCTCCCAGGGAGACCCAGTACTTC
D: TRBD1; size: few; V: TRBV5-1; length: 14; J: TRBJ1-6; CDR3: CACSSGTGESPLHF; DNA: TGCGCCTGCAGCTCGGGGACAGGGGAATCACCCCTCCACTTT
D: TRBD1; size: NA; V: TRBV7-9; length: 12; J: TRBJ1-1; CDR3: CASRRQGNEAFF; DNA: TGTGCCAGCAGGAGACAGGGAAATGAAGCTTTCTTT
D: NA; size: NA; V: TRBV12-5; length: 13; J: TRBJ2-3; CDR3: CASGFTGTDTQYF; DNA: TGTGCTAGTGGTTTTACAGGGACAGATACGCAGTATTTT
D: TRBD1; size: NA; V: TRBV7-2; length: 14; J: TRBJ2-7; CDR3: CASSPETGSHEQYF; DNA: TGTGCCAGCAGCCCGGAGACAGGGTCCCACGAGCAGTACTTC
D: NA; size: NA; V: TRBV5-5; length: 15; J: TRBJ2-2; CDR3: CASSLKGGGTGELFF; DNA: TGTGCCAGCAGCTTAAAGGGAGGCGGAACCGGGGAGCTGTTTTTT
D: NA; size: many; V: TRBV4-1; length: 15; J: TRBJ2-7; CDR3: CASSPERQASYEQYF; DNA: TGCGCCAGCAGCCCAGAGAGGCAGGCCAGCTACGAGCAGTACTTC
D: NA; size: many; V: TRBV29-1; length: 13; J: TRBJ2-5; CDR3: CSAEIGRQETQYF; DNA: TGCAGCGCTGAAATCGGGAGACAAGAGACCCAGTACTTC
D: NA; size: few; V: TRBV20-1; length: 14; J: TRBJ1-2; CDR3: CSARDRQGVYGYTF; DNA: TGCAGTGCTAGAGATCGCCAGGGAGTTTATGGCTACACCTTC
D: NA; size: NA; V: TRBV15; length: 12; J: TRBJ2-5; CDR3: CATGQLQETQYF; DNA: TGTGCCACCGGTCAGCTGCAAGAGACCCAGTACTTC
D: TRBD1; size: many; V: TRBV12-3/TRBV12-4; length: 14; J: TRBJ2-7; CDR3: CASRTGGESYEQYF; DNA: TGTGCCAGCAGGACAGGGGGCGAGTCCTACGAGCAGTACTTC
D: NA; size: NA; V: TRBV11-2; length: 14; J: TRBJ1-5; CDR3: CASSLEGGRQPQHF; DNA: TGTGCCAGCAGCTTAGAGGGGGGGCGTCAGCCCCAGCATTTT
D: NA; size: many; V: TRBV6-5; length: 15; J: TRBJ1-4; CDR3: CASSYSDSVTGKLFF; DNA: TGTGCCAGCAGTTACTCGGACAGTGTCACGGGAAAACTGTTTTTT
D: NA; size: NA; V: TRBV24-1; length: 15; J: TRBJ2-1; CDR3: CATSERGGYINEQFF; DNA: TGTGCCACCAGTGAACGCGGTGGTTACATCAATGAGCAGTTCTTC
D: NA; size: NA; V: TRBV7-3; length: 14; J: TRBJ2-7; CDR3: CASSLTSGVGEQYF; DNA: TGTGCCAGCAGCTTAACGTCGGGGGTTGGCGAGCAGTACTTC
D: TRBD2; size: many; V: TRBV7-6; length: 13; J: TRBJ2-7; CDR3: CASSGLAGDEQYF; DNA: TGCGCCAGCTCGGGACTAGCGGGAGACGAGCAGTACTTC
D: NA; size: many; V: TRBV6-1; length: 12; J: TRBJ2-7; CDR3: CASSDRPYEQYF; DNA: TGTGCCAGCAGTGACCGCCCCTACGAGCAGTACTTC